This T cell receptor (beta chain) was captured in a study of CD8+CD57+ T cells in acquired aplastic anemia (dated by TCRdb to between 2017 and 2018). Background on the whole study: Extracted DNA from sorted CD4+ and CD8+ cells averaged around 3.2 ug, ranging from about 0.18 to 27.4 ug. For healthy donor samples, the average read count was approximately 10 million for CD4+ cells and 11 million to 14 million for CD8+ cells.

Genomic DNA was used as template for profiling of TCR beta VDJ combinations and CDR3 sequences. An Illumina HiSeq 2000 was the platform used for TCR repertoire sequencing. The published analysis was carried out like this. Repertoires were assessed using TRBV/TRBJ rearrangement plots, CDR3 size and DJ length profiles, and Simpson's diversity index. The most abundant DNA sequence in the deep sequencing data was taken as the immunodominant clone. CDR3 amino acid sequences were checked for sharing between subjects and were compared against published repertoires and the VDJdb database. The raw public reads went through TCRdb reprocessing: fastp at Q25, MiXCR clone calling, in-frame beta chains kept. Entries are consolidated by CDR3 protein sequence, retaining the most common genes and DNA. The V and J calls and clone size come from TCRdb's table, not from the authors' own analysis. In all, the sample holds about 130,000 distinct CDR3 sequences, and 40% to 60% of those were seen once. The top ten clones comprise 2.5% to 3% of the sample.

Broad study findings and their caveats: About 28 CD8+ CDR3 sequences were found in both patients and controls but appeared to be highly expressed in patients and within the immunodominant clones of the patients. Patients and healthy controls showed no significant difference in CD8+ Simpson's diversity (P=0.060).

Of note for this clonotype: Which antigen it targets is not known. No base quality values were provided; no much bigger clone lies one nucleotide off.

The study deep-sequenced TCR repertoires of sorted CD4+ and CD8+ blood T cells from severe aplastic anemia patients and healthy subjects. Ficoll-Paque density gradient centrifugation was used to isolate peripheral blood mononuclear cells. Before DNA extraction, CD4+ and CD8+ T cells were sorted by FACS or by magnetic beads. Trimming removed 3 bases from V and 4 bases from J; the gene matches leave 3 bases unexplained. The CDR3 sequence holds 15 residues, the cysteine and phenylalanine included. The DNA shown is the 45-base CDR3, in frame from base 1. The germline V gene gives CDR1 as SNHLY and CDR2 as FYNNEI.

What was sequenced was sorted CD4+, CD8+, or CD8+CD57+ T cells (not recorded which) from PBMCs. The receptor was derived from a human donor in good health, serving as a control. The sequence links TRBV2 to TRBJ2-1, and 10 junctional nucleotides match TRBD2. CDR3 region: CASSEISGGYNEQFF. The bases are TGTGCCAGCAGTGAGATTAGCGGGGGGTACAATGAGCAGTTCTTC.